The rows below give T cell receptor beta chains drawn from one sample of a study of cytomegalovirus exposure and HLA in healthy donors. The table came from immunoSEQ multiplex PCR; TCRdb's copy has only in-frame clones and leaves some out. The listing contains 95,000 to 150,000 clones. Material: PBMCs. These receptors came from a young man in good health and CMV-seronegative. CDR3s include the opening cysteine and the closing phenylalanine or tryptophan. A D gene is named only where the DNA matches it firmly. The size of a clone is reported for some rows only, either as once, few or many, or as a class for expanded clones.

d_call	clone_size	v_call	j_call	cdr3_nt	cdr3_aa
TRBD2	-	TRBV5-4	TRBJ2-7	TGTGCCAGCAGCCCCCCGGGAGGGGCGGACTACGAGCAGTACTTC	CASSPPGGADYEQYF
-	-	TRBV7-2	TRBJ2-1	TGTGCCAGCAGCTTTACGCGAGACAATGAGCAGTTCTTC	CASSFTRDNEQFF
TRBD2	-	TRBV7-9	TRBJ2-7	TGTGCCAGCAGCGTATTACTAGCGGGAGTCGACGAGCAGTACTTC	CASSVLLAGVDEQYF
TRBD1	-	TRBV29-1	TRBJ1-1	TGCAGCGCCCGACAGGGTATCACTGAAGCTTTCTTT	CSARQGITEAFF
TRBD2	-	TRBV4-2	TRBJ2-1	TGTGCCAGCAGCCCACGACTAGCGGGGTCGGCCTACAATGAGCAGTTCTTC	CASSPRLAGSAYNEQFF
TRBD1	-	TRBV28	TRBJ1-1	TGTGCCAGCAGTCCCCTCGACAGGGCATCCGAAGCTTTCTTT	CASSPLDRASEAFF
-	-	TRBV29-1	TRBJ1-1	TGCAGCGTTGGATCCGGTGCTGAAGCTTTCTTT	CSVGSGAEAFF
-	-	TRBV5-1	TRBJ2-3	TGCGCCAGCAGCTTGGCTACTTACACAGATACGCAGTATTTT	CASSLATYTDTQYF
TRBD2	-	TRBV6-4	TRBJ2-6	TGTGCCAGCAAATCATCAGCGGGGACGGGGGCCAACGTCCTGACTTTC	CASKSSAGTGANVLTF
TRBD2	-	TRBV19	TRBJ2-7	TGTGCCAGTAGTAAACTAGCGGGTTACATTTACGAGCAGTACTTC	CASSKLAGYIYEQYF
TRBD2	-	TRBV29-1	TRBJ2-1	TGCAGCGCCAGACTAGCGGGAGAGGTTGGGGAGAATGAGCAGTTCTTC	CSARLAGEVGENEQFF
TRBD2	-	TRBV5-1	TRBJ2-3	TGCGCCAGCAGCTATCCATCGACCGGGACTAGCTTAGATACGCAGTATTTT	CASSYPSTGTSLDTQYF
-	-	TRBV5-4	TRBJ1-1	TGTGCCAGCAGCTTGCCGAGGGGGGGGTCGAACACTGAAGCTTTCTTT	CASSLPRGGSNTEAFF
-	-	TRBV16	TRBJ1-1	TGTGCCAGCAGCCAACTAGGGGGGGGGAACACTGAAGCTTTCTTT	CASSQLGGGNTEAFF
-	-	TRBV2	TRBJ1-2	TGTGCCAGCCGGAGTGAGGCAGCCTATATCTATGGCTACACCTTC	CASRSEAAYIYGYTF
-	-	TRBV9	TRBJ2-1	TGTGCCAGCAGCGTAGGCCCGGGGTCCGACAATGAGCAGTTCTTC	CASSVGPGSDNEQFF
TRBD1	-	TRBV9	TRBJ2-4	TGTGCCAGCAGTTACAGGGGTTTGGACAAAAACATTCAGTACTTC	CASSYRGLDKNIQYF
TRBD1	medium-sized	TRBV5-5	TRBJ1-4	TGTGCCAGCAGCCCCGGGACAGGGGCCGAAAAACTGTTTTTT	CASSPGTGAEKLFF
TRBD2	-	TRBV29-1	TRBJ2-1	TGCAGCCTACGTCAGACTAGCGGGCCTGAATCCTACAATGAGCAGTTCTTC	CSLRQTSGPESYNEQFF
TRBD1	-	TRBV5-4	TRBJ2-5	TGTGCCAGCAGCCCGCCGGGACAGGGGGCGGCCCAGTACTTC	CASSPPGQGAAQYF
-	-	TRBV5-1	TRBJ2-5	TGCGCCAGCAGCTTTCGAGGGAATCAAGAGACCCAGTACTTC	CASSFRGNQETQYF
TRBD2	-	TRBV5-6	TRBJ2-7	TGTGCCACCCCTTCGGGAGGCCTCAACTACGAGCAGTACTTC	CATPSGGLNYEQYF
TRBD1	-	TRBV5-1	TRBJ2-7	TGCGCCAGCAGCTTGGCGGACAGGGGCAACGAGCAGTACTTC	CASSLADRGNEQYF
-	-	TRBV27	TRBJ2-3	TGTGCCAGCAGTCTAACGGGACTTAACACAGATACGCAGTATTTT	CASSLTGLNTDTQYF
-	-	TRBV28	TRBJ2-7	TGTGCCACCCTGACGAGCGGAGTCTCTACCTACGAGCAGTACTTC	CATLTSGVSTYEQYF
TRBD2	-	TRBV2	TRBJ2-4	TGTGCCAGCAGTGAACCAGGGCGACTAGCGGGTCTGAACTTC	CASSEPGRLAGLNF
TRBD1	-	TRBV6-5	TRBJ2-7	TGTGCCAGCAGTCGAGACAGGGTGGACGAGCAGTACTTC	CASSRDRVDEQYF
-	-	TRBV11-2	TRBJ1-1	TGTGCCAGCAGCTTAGACAACAGATATAGGGGTTGGAGAAACACTGAAGCTTTCTTT	CASSLDNRYRGWRNTEAFF
TRBD1	-	TRBV6-5	TRBJ1-1	TGTGCCAGCAGTTACGCACAGGGGGGTCCTGAAGCTTTCTTT	CASSYAQGGPEAFF
-	-	TRBV19	TRBJ1-1	TGTGCCACCTCAGGCCAACAGGCTTTCTTT	CATSGQQAFF
TRBD2	-	TRBV28	TRBJ2-3	TGTGCCAGCAGTACACTAGCGGGATACACAGATACGCAGTATTTT	CASSTLAGYTDTQYF
-	-	TRBV4-1	TRBJ1-1	TGCGCCAGCAGCCAAGTCCGAGTACAGGGCGCTGAAGCTTTCTTT	CASSQVRVQGAEAFF
TRBD2	-	TRBV7-9	TRBJ2-2	TGTGCCAGCAGCTCGGGACTAGCGGGACTCAAACGGGAGGCCGGGGAGCTGTTTTTT	CASSSGLAGLKREAGELFF
-	-	TRBV2	TRBJ1-6	TGTGCCAGCATGGGAGGGGTTTCTAATTCACCCCTCCACTTT	CASMGGVSNSPLHF
TRBD2	-	TRBV9	TRBJ2-2	TGTGCCAGCAGCGACCCCGCGGGGCTAGCGGGAGGGAACACCGGGGAGCTGTTTTTT	CASSDPAGLAGGNTGELFF
-	-	TRBV25-1	TRBJ2-2	TGTGCCAGCAGTGAGCTCGACACTTCTGCCGGGAAGCTGTTTTTT	CASSELDTSAGKLFF
TRBD1	-	TRBV29-1	TRBJ1-4	TGCAGCGTCGGTCTTGGGACAGTCAATGAAAAACTGTTTTTT	CSVGLGTVNEKLFF
TRBD2	-	TRBV30	TRBJ2-3	TGTGCCTGGAGTGTCGGGAGGGGGAGCACAGATACGCAGTATTTT	CAWSVGRGSTDTQYF
-	-	TRBV19	TRBJ2-6	TGTGCCAGTAGTATACACGGGGCTGGGGCCAACGTCCTGACTTTC	CASSIHGAGANVLTF
TRBD2	-	TRBV30	TRBJ2-1	TGTGCCTGGAGTGTGCTAGCGGGAGTCACCAATGAGCAGTTCTTC	CAWSVLAGVTNEQFF
TRBD1	-	TRBV10-2	TRBJ2-7	TGCGCCAGCTATATGGGGGACAGTTCCTACGAGCAGTACTTC	CASYMGDSSYEQYF
-	-	TRBV6-1	TRBJ1-3	TGTGCCAGCAGTGAACCTGGGGAGGTCTTTGGGGGAGGAAACACCATATATTTT	CASSEPGEVFGGGNTIYF
TRBD1	-	TRBV27	TRBJ2-7	TGTGCCAGCAGTTTACAGGGACAGTACGAGCAGTACTTC	CASSLQGQYEQYF
-	-	TRBV18	TRBJ2-1	TGTGCCAGCTCACAGAAAAGCGGGCGAGGAGATGAGCAGTTCTTC	CASSQKSGRGDEQFF
-	-	TRBV27	TRBJ2-3	TGTGCCAGCAGACCGGGTCAACGACGGGATACGCAGTATTTT	CASRPGQRRDTQYF
TRBD1	-	TRBV2	TRBJ1-5	TGTGCCAGCGCTGGACAGGCCAATCAGCCCCAGCATTTT	CASAGQANQPQHF
TRBD2	-	TRBV4-1	TRBJ2-3	TGCGCCAGCAGCCAAGAAGGGGGACTAGCGGGGAAATATACGCAGTATTTT	CASSQEGGLAGKYTQYF
TRBD2	-	TRBV2	TRBJ2-5	TGTGCCAGCAATTTGGGACTAGCGGGGGAGACCCAGTACTTC	CASNLGLAGETQYF
TRBD2	-	TRBV4-1	TRBJ2-1	TGCGCCAGCAGCTACTCTAGCGGGAGGCCTTACAATGAGCAGTTCTTC	CASSYSSGRPYNEQFF
TRBD2	-	TRBV5-6	TRBJ2-5	TGTGCCAGCAGCTTGGCGGGGGGAGAGACCCAGTACTTC	CASSLAGGETQYF
-	-	TRBV9	TRBJ2-5	TGTGCCAGCAGCGTAAGAGCTCAAGAGACCCAGTACTTC	CASSVRAQETQYF
TRBD1	-	TRBV30	TRBJ2-7	TGTGCCTGGGCAGGGGGCTGGAACTACGAGCAGTACTTC	CAWAGGWNYEQYF
-	-	TRBV5-1	TRBJ1-2	TGCGCCAGCAGGAGTTCAGGGTTGGGCTATGGCTACACCTTC	CASRSSGLGYGYTF
-	-	TRBV6-5	TRBJ1-1	TGTGCCAGCAGTTACTACGGGGAGAACACTGAAGCTTTCTTT	CASSYYGENTEAFF